The text below deals with one TCR beta chain. Its target is not known. The CDR3 runs 14 residues. Trimming cost V 1 base and J 6 bases; bases outside gene matches: 3. Germline V gene lookup returns CDR1 LNHNV and CDR2 YYDKDF (reference sequence). These data originate in a study of beta chain features in type 1 diabetes. Study at large: Healthy donors and patients had similar age, gender and cell yields.

The investigators reverse transcribed all of the isolated RNA, so they sequenced expressed TCRB transcripts. Sequencing used immunoSEQ multiplex PCR; TCRdb keeps in-frame clones, though not all of them. The sample lists over 500,000 clones; around 16% were seen once. Overall study findings and caveats: Insertion counts at VDJ junctions were lower in type 1 diabetes patients, who also showed more deletions there.

What was sequenced was naive CD4+ T cells from blood. This sequence was found in a man between 18 and 29 years old in good health. The chain combines TRBV15 with TRBJ1-2; 9 positions match TRBD1. CDR3 sequence reads: CATSRAGDRDGYTF. The CDR3, as DNA: TGTGCCACCAGCAGAGCGGGGGACAGGGATGGCTACACCTTC.